Listed below are T cell receptor beta chains from one sample, sequenced in a study of identical twins. TCRdb re-analysed the 5' RACE reads in MiXCR, keeping a single row per CDR3 protein. The sample holds 600,000 to 800,000 distinct CDR3 sequences, around 21% seen once. These sequences were also reported in another study, on T cells expressing NK-cell markers.

The sample comprised PBMCs. These receptors originate from a woman younger than 35 in good health. CDR3s include the opening cysteine and the closing phenylalanine or tryptophan. A D gene is named only where the DNA matches it firmly. Size values are once, few and many counts, or a class for expanded clones, and some rows have none.

d_gene | j_gene | abundance | len | v_gene | CDR3nt | CDR3aa
TRBD2 | TRBJ2-3 | . | 18 | TRBV5-4 | TGTGCCAGCAGCTTGGGGACTAGCGGGAGTCTGGGCACAGATACGCAGTATTTT | CASSLGTSGSLGTDTQYF
. | TRBJ2-7 | . | 13 | TRBV25-1 | TGTGCCAGCAGTAGCCGAATTGATAACGAGCAGTACTTC | CASSSRIDNEQYF
. | TRBJ2-2 | . | 15 | TRBV5-1 | TGCGCCAGCAGCTTGGCCTCCCAGAACACCGGGGAGCTGTTTTTT | CASSLASQNTGELFF
. | TRBJ2-7 | . | 16 | TRBV15 | TGTGCCACCAGCAGAGGCGGACCCAAGAGCTCCTACGAGCAGTACTTC | CATSRGGPKSSYEQYF
. | TRBJ2-2 | . | 14 | TRBV5-1 | TGCGCCAGCAGAGGAGTTCCGAACACCGGGGAGCTGTTTTTT | CASRGVPNTGELFF
. | TRBJ1-1 | many | 11 | TRBV29-1 | TGCAGCGTCCTAATGGGGACTGAAGCTTTCTTT | CSVLMGTEAFF
TRBD1 | TRBJ2-7 | few | 15 | TRBV12-3/TRBV12-4 | TGTGCCAGCAGTACTGCCGGGACAGCCTCCTACGAGCAGTACTTC | CASSTAGTASYEQYF
TRBD2 | TRBJ2-5 | few | 15 | TRBV20-1 | TGCAGTGTTAGGGGACTAGCGGGAGGACAAGAGACCCAGTACTTC | CSVRGLAGGQETQYF
. | TRBJ1-1 | few | 14 | TRBV12-3/TRBV12-4 | TGTGCCAGCAGTTTGGGCCCTCAGACCCCTGAAGCTTTCTTT | CASSLGPQTPEAFF
. | TRBJ2-1 | . | 17 | TRBV4-3 | TGCGCCAGCAGCCAAGAGGTCCGGACTAACGGCCACAATGAGCAGTTCTTC | CASSQEVRTNGHNEQFF
. | TRBJ2-7 | . | 14 | TRBV12-3/TRBV12-4 | TGTGCCAGCAGTTTCGGGGGCCGGCCCTACGAGCAGTACTTC | CASSFGGRPYEQYF
. | TRBJ2-1 | . | 15 | TRBV12-3/TRBV12-4 | TGTGCCAGCACCCTTAGGGGGAGAATCTACAATGAGCAGTTCTTC | CASTLRGRIYNEQFF
. | TRBJ1-2 | few | 13 | TRBV6-5 | TGTGCCAGCAGTTACAACTCTAACTATGGCTACACCTTC | CASSYNSNYGYTF
. | TRBJ1-1 | . | 14 | TRBV7-9 | TGTGCCAGCAGCGCACAGGGAAAGAACACTGAAGCTTTCTTT | CASSAQGKNTEAFF
TRBD2 | TRBJ2-3 | . | 17 | TRBV7-8 | TGTGCCAGCAGCTCCGACGCTAGCGGGGCCCGGGGAGATACGCAGTATTTT | CASSSDASGARGDTQYF
. | TRBJ2-7 | . | 12 | TRBV10-3 | TGTGCCATCGGCTGGATGCCCTACGAGCAGTACTTC | CAIGWMPYEQYF
. | TRBJ2-1 | few | 13 | TRBV12-3/TRBV12-4 | TGTGCCAGCAGTTTTCAAAGTCTGTGGGTCGGGCCCTTC | CASSFQSLWVGPF
. | TRBJ1-2 | . | 14 | TRBV7-9 | TGTGCCAGCACCCCTGAGGGAATGACATATGGCTACACCTTC | CASTPEGMTYGYTF
. | TRBJ2-5 | . | 14 | TRBV5-1 | TGCGCCAGCGAGGTGATACCTGACCAAGAGACCCAGTACTTC | CASEVIPDQETQYF
. | TRBJ2-7 | few | 14 | TRBV7-9 | TGTGCCAGCAGCTCGTTCGGTGAAGCGGGCGAGCAGTACTTC | CASSSFGEAGEQYF
. | TRBJ2-7 | few | 13 | TRBV30 | TGTGCCTGGAGTGTAATACCCGCGGGCGAGCAGTACTTC | CAWSVIPAGEQYF
. | TRBJ2-3 | few | 14 | TRBV12-3/TRBV12-4 | TGTGCCAGCAGGGAGGACTTCCCCGGGAATACGCAGTATTTT | CASREDFPGNTQYF
. | TRBJ2-5 | . | 13 | TRBV6-1 | TGTGCCAGCACTAGGACGGTCCTGGAGACCCAGTACTTC | CASTRTVLETQYF
. | TRBJ2-5 | few | 13 | TRBV12-3/TRBV12-4 | TGTGCCAGCAGTGATGGGGCGATAAGGACCCAGTACTTC | CASSDGAIRTQYF
TRBD1 | TRBJ2-7 | few | 12 | TRBV12-5 | TGTGCTAGTGGGAAGACAGGGTACGAGCAGTACTTC | CASGKTGYEQYF
TRBD2 | TRBJ2-5 | . | 14 | TRBV20-1 | TGCAGTGCTAGAATCTTTGGCGGGGGAGAGACCCAGTACTTC | CSARIFGGGETQYF
. | TRBJ1-1 | few | 16 | TRBV4-3 | TGCGCCAGCAGCCAAGCGTCGTGGACCACCGTTCCTGAAGCTTTCTTT | CASSQASWTTVPEAFF
. | TRBJ2-2 | many | 16 | TRBV6-1 | TGTGCCAGCAGAAGAACCTGGACATCGAACACCGGGGAGCTGTTTTTT | CASRRTWTSNTGELFF
. | TRBJ1-3 | . | 15 | TRBV4-3 | TGCGCCAGCAGCCAAGATGCCAGCTCTGGAAACACCATATATTTT | CASSQDASSGNTIYF
TRBD2 | TRBJ2-1 | few | 15 | TRBV24-1 | TGTGCCACCAGTATTGGGACTAGCGGACACAATGAGCAGTTCTTC | CATSIGTSGHNEQFF
. | TRBJ2-1 | many | 13 | TRBV3-1 | TGTGCCAGCAGCCAAGGAGTCCCGAATGAGCAGTTCTTC | CASSQGVPNEQFF
. | TRBJ2-2 | . | 13 | TRBV2 | TGTGCCAGTCGGCGGGCGGCCACCGGGGAGCTGTTTTTT | CASRRAATGELFF
. | TRBJ1-6 | . | 17 | TRBV4-3 | TGCGCCAGCAGTCGTTCCCCCGCAGGGACTGCGTATTCACCCCTCCACTTT | CASSRSPAGTAYSPLHF
. | TRBJ1-1 | few | 17 | TRBV4-3 | TGCGCCAGCAGCCAAGGGTTTGGACAGATTCTGAACACTGAAGCTTTCTTT | CASSQGFGQILNTEAFF
. | TRBJ2-1 | once | 14 | TRBV14 | TGTGCCAGCAGCCGTCTTGGACAGCTCAATGAGCAGTTCTTC | CASSRLGQLNEQFF
TRBD2 | TRBJ2-7 | few | 16 | TRBV6-1 | TGTGCCAGCAGTAACGCGGGACTAGCGGGGGGAGACGAGCAGTACTTC | CASSNAGLAGGDEQYF
. | TRBJ2-7 | many | 15 | TRBV7-9 | TGTGCCAGCAGACGGCACCCGGACTGGGGCTACGAGCAGTACTTC | CASRRHPDWGYEQYF
TRBD1 | TRBJ1-5 | few | 14 | TRBV19 | TGTGCCAGTAGTATAGTCCAGGGGGGCCAGCCCCAGCATTTT | CASSIVQGGQPQHF
. | TRBJ2-3 | few | 14 | TRBV12-3/TRBV12-4 | TGTGCCAGCAGGAACCGGGATCTCACAGATACGCAGTATTTT | CASRNRDLTDTQYF
TRBD1 | TRBJ2-5 | . | 13 | TRBV18 | TGTGCCAGCTCAGCGACAGGGAGCGAGACCCAGTACTTC | CASSATGSETQYF
. | TRBJ1-1 | . | 14 | TRBV20-1 | TGCAGTGTCCCGAGGTGGGACATGAACACTGAAGCTTTCTTT | CSVPRWDMNTEAFF
. | TRBJ2-7 | few | 12 | TRBV20-1 | TGCAGTGCGCAGCCTCTCTCCTACGAGCAGTACTTC | CSAQPLSYEQYF
. | TRBJ2-1 | . | 15 | TRBV5-1 | TGCGCCAGCAGCTTACTGACGGGGCCGAAGGATGAGCAGTTCTTC | CASSLLTGPKDEQFF
. | TRBJ1-1 | few | 15 | TRBV12-3/TRBV12-4 | TGTGCCAGCATCCCCCGAGGAGAGGGATACACTGAAGCTTTCTTT | CASIPRGEGYTEAFF
. | TRBJ1-2 | . | 12 | TRBV20-1 | TGCAGTGCCCACCAGACAGTTTATGGCTACACCTTC | CSAHQTVYGYTF